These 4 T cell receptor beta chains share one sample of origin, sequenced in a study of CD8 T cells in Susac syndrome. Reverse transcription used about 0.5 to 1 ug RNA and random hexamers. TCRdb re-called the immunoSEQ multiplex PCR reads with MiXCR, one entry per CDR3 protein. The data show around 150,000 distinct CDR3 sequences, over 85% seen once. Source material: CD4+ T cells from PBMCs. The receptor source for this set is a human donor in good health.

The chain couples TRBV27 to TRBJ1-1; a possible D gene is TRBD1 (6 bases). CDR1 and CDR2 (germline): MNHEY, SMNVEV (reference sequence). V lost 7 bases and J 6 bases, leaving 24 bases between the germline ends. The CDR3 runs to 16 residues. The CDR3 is CASTQISAGGAAEAFF. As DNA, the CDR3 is TGTGCCAGCACCCAAATCTCGGCCGGGGGCGCGGCTGAAGCTTTCTTT.

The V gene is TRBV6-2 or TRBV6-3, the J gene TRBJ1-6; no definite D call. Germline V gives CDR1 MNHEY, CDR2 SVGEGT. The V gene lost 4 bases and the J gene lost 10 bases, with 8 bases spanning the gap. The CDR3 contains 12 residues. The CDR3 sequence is CASSSPASPLHF. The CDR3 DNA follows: TGTGCCAGCAGTTCCCCCGCCTCACCCCTCCACTTT.

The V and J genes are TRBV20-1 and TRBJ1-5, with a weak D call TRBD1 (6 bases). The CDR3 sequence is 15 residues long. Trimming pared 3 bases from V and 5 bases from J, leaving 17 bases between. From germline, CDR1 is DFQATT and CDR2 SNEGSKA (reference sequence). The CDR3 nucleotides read TGCAGTGCTAGCACCCGGGGGGCGCCTGATCAGCCCCAGCATTTT. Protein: CSASTRGAPDQPQHF.

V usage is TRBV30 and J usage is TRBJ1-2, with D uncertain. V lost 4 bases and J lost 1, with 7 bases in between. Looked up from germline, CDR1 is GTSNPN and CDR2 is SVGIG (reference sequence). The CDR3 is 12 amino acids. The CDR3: CAWTDNNYGYTF. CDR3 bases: TGTGCCTGGACGGATAATAACTATGGCTACACCTTC.